This entry features one T cell receptor (beta chain) sequence. Its antigen is not known. The data stem from a study of cytomegalovirus exposure and HLA in healthy donors. PCR primers comprised 60 Vbeta and 13 Jbeta primers. Clones were read by immunoSEQ multiplex PCR, and TCRdb kept only the in-frame ones, dropping some. The table has about 160,000 clones, about 72% seen once. General study findings and limits: There were a few CMV-associated chains whose specificity for CMV antigens was confirmed in vitro. A later analysis by the authors found several of the most significant clusters apparently linked to common viral pathogens.

The TCR sequence derives from a man in his fifties or sixties in good health and CMV-seropositive. The specimen was PBMCs.

The CDR3 reads CASRQTGQGAGNSPLHF. The CDR3 nucleotides read TGTGCCAGCAGACAAACCGGACAGGGGGCGGGGAATTCACCCCTCCACTTT. The V call is TRBV14, the J call TRBJ1-6, with TRBD1 matching 11 bases. CDR3 length equals 17 residues. Losses at the gene ends were 6 bases for V and 7 bases for J; bases not matched to a gene: 11. CDR1 SGHDN and CDR2 FVKESK come from the germline V gene.